This TCR beta chain was identified during a study of blood T cell repertoires in COVID-19. About the study: Samples representing acute and convalescent COVID-19 were sourced from the United States, Italy and Spain. From T cells, B-cell-depleted T cells, or PBMCs came the material, which was cDNA or gDNA.

In the authors' methods: Scientists estimated how many nucleated cells there were by amplifying reference gene primers. Libraries were prepared by immunoSEQ multiplex PCR; TCRdb keeps only in-frame clonotypes and omits some of them. The DNA gave D and trimming, while V, J and clone size come from that table. The sample holds around 100,000 clones; over 75% are singletons and the top ten take 10% to 15%. CDR3 length: 15 amino acids. In germline, CDR1 is KGHSH, CDR2 LQKENI. After removal of 3 bases from V and 8 bases from J, the junction contained 4 bases not matched to a gene. The chain carries TRBV18 and TRBJ1-6; 10 bases agree with TRBD1. This clonotype was obtained from a human donor in a cohort sampled during active or convalescent COVID-19. Sequencing used peripheral blood. CDR3 region: CASSPGQGVHSPLHF. CDR3 sequence (DNA): TGTGCCAGCTCACCTGGACAGGGGGTCCATTCACCCCTCCACTTT.